This entry concerns a single T cell receptor beta chain. Antigen specificity is unknown. This specimen comes from a study of cytomegalovirus exposure and HLA in healthy donors. Healthy bone marrow donors made up the donors. General observations from the study: Overall, around 160 TCR beta chains were annotated as cytomegalovirus-associated. Presence/absence analyses rested on an assumption that sequencing depth was roughly uniform across donors. Later analysis showed most CMV-associated TCR beta chains appearing HLA-restricted.

CDR1 SEHNR and CDR2 FQNEAQ come from the germline V gene (reference sequence). The CDR3 extends over 15 amino acids. Trimming cost V 0 bases and J 0 bases, with 8 bases left between them. Vbeta (60) and Jbeta (13) primers were used in the PCR. Generated by immunoSEQ multiplex PCR, the TCRdb table keeps only in-frame clones and is missing some. The data hold around 170,000 clones, with 75% to 90% observed a single time. This sequence originates from a middle-aged man in good health and CMV-seropositive. The J gene is TRBJ2-5, the V gene TRBV7-9; D not certain. The sample consisted of PBMCs. The CDR3 loop reads CASSLAVRYQETQYF. The DNA for the CDR3 is TGTGCCAGCAGCTTAGCGGTCAGATACCAAGAGACCCAGTACTTC.